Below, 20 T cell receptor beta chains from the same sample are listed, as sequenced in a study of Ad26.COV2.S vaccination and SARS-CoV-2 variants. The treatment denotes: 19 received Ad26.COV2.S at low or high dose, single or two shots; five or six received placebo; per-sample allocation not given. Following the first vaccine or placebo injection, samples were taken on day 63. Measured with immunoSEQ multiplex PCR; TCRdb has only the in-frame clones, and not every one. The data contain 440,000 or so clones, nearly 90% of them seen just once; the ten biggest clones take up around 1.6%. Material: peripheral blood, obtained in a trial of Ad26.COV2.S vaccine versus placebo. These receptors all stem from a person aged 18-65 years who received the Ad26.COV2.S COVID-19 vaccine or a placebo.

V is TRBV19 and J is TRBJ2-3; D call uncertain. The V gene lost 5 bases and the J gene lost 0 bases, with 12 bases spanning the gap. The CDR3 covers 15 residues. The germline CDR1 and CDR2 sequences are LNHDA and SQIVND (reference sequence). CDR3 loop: CASSRVGSSTDTQYF. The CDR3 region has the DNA TGTGCCAGTAGTCGAGTGGGCAGTAGCACAGATACGCAGTATTTT.

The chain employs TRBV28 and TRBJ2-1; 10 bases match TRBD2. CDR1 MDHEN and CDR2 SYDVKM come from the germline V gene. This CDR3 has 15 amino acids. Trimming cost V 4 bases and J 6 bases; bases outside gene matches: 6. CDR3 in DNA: TGTGCCAGCAGTTCTAGCGGGAGCTGGACCAATGAGCAGTTCTTC. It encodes CASSSSGSWTNEQFF.

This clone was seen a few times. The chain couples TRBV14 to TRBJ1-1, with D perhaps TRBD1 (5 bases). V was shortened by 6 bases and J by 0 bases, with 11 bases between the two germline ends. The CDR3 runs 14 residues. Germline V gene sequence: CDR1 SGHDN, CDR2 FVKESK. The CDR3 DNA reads TGTGCCAGCAGTAGTCCAGGGATGAACACTGAAGCTTTCTTT. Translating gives CASSSPGMNTEAFF.

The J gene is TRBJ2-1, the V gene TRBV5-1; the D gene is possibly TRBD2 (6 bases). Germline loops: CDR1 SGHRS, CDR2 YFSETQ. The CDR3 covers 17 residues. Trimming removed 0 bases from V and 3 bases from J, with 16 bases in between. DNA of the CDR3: TGCGCCAGCAGCTTGGCCGTTGGGGCGGGACGCTACAATGAGCAGTTCTTC. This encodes CASSLAVGAGRYNEQFF.

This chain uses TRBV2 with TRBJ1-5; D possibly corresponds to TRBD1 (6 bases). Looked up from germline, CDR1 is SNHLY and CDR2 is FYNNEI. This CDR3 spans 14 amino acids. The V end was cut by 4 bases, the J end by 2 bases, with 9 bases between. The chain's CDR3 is CASSGNRGNQPQHF. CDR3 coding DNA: TGTGCCAGCAGTGGCAACAGGGGCAATCAGCCCCAGCATTTT.

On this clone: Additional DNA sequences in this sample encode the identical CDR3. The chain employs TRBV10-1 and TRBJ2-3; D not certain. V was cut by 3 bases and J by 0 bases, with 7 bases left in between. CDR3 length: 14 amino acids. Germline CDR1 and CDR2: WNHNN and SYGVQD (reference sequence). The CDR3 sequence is CASSERTSTDTQYF. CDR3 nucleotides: TGCGCCAGCAGTGAAAGAACTAGCACAGATACGCAGTATTTT.

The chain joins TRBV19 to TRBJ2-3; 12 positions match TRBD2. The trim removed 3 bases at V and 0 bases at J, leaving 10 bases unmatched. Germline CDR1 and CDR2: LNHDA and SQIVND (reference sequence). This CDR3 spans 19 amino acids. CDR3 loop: CASSIRGLAGNLSTDTQYF. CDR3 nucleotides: TGTGCCAGTAGTATCCGCGGACTAGCGGGAAATCTTAGCACAGATACGCAGTATTTT.

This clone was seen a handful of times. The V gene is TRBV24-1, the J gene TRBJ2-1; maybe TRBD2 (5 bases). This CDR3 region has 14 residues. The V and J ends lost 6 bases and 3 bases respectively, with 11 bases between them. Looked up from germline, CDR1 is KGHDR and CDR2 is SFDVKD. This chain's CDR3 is CATSPAGNYNEQFF. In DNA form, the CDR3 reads TGTGCCACCAGTCCTGCCGGGAACTACAATGAGCAGTTCTTC.

For the CDR3, the DNA is TGTGCCAGCAGCTTTGGAGGGACAGAAAATTCACCCCTCCACTTT. Translating gives CASSFGGTENSPLHF. The chain combines TRBV7-9 with TRBJ1-6; 7 bases are a match to TRBD1. This CDR3 contains 15 residues. J was trimmed by 7 bases and V by 3 bases; bases with no gene match: 6. CDR1 is SEHNR and CDR2 is FQNEAQ in the germline V gene (reference sequence).

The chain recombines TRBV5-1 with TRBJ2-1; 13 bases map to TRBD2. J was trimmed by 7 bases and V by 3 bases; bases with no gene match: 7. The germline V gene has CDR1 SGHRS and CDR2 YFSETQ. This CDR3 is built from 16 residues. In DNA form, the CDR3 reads TGCGCCAGCAGCTACGGAACTAGCGGGGGGGCAAATGAGCAGTTCTTC. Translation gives CASSYGTSGGANEQFF.

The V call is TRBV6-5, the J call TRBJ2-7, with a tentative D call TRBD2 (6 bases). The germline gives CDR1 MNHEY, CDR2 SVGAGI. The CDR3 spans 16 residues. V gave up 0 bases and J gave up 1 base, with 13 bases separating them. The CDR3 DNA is TGTGCCAGCAGTTACTCCGGGGGAGGAGCTTCCTACGAGCAGTACTTC. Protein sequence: CASSYSGGGASYEQYF.

The CDR3 is CASSLQGADTEAFF. In DNA, the CDR3 is TGTGCCAGCAGTTTGCAGGGAGCGGACACTGAAGCTTTCTTT. The J gene is TRBJ1-1, the V gene TRBV6-5; D perhaps matches TRBD1 (5 bases). Per the germline V gene, CDR1 is MNHEY and CDR2 is SVGAGI. V was cut by 4 bases and J by 3 bases, with 12 bases left in between. The CDR3 extends over 14 amino acids.

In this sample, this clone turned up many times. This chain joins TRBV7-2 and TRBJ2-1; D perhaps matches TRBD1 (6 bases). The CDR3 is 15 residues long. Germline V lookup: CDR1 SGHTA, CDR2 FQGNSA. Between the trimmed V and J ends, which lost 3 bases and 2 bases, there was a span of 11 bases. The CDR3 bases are TGTGCCAGCAGCTTTATGGGGGCAACCTACAATGAGCAGTTCTTC. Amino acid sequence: CASSFMGATYNEQFF.

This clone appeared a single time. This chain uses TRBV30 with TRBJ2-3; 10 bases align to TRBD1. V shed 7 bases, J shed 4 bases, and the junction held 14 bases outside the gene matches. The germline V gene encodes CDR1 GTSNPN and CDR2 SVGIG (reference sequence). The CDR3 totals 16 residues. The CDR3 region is CASTPTGTGDPDTQYF. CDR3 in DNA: TGTGCCTCCACACCAACCGGGACAGGGGATCCAGATACGCAGTATTTT.

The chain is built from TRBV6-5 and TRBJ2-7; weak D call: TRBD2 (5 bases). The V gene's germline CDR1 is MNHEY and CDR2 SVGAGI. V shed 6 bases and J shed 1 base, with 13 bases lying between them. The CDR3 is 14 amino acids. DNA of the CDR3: TGTGCCAGCAGCCAGTCCTGGACTTCCTACGAGCAGTACTTC. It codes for CASSQSWTSYEQYF.

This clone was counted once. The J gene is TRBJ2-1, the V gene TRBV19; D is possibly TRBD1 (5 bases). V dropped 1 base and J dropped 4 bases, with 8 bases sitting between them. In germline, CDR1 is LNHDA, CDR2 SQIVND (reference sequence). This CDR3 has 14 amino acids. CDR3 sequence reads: CASSIGGGYNEQFF. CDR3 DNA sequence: TGTGCCAGTAGTATAGGGGGCGGATACAATGAGCAGTTCTTC.

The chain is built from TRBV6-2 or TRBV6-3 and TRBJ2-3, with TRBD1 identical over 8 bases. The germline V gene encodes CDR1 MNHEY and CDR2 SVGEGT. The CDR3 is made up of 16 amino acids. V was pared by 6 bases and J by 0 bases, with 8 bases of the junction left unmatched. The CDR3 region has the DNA TGTGCCAGCAGCCGCCCGACAGGGGCTAGCACAGATACGCAGTATTTT. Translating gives CASSRPTGASTDTQYF.

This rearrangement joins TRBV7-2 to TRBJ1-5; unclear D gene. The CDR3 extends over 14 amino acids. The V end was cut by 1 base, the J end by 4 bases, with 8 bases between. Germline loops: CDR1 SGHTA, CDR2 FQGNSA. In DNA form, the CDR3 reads TGTGCCAGCAGCTTAGTTGTGGGGAATCAGCCCCAGCATTTT. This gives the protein CASSLVVGNQPQHF.

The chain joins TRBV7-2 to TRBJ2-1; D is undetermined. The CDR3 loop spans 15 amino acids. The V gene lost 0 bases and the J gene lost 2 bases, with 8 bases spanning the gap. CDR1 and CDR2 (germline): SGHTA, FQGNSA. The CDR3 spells CASSLAVSPYNEQFF. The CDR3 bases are TGTGCCAGCAGCTTAGCCGTAAGCCCCTACAATGAGCAGTTCTTC.

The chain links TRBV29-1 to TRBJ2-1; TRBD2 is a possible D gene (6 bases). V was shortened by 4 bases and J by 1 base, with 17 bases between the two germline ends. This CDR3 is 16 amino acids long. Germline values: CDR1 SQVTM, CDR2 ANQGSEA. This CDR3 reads CSVGPFAGLSYNEQFF. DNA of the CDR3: TGCAGCGTTGGCCCCTTTGCGGGACTGTCCTACAATGAGCAGTTCTTC.